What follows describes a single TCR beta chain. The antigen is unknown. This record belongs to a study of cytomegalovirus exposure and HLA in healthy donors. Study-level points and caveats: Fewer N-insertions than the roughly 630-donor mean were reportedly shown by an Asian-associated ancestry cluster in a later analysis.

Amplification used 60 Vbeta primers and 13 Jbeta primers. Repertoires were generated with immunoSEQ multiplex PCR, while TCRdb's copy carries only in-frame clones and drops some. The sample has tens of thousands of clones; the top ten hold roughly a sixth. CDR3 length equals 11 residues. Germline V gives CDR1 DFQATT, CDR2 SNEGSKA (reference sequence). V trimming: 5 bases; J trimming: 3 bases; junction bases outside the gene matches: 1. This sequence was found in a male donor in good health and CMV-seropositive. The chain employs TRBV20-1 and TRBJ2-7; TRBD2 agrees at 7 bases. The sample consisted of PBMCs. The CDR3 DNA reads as TGCAGTGCTCTAGCGGACTACGAGCAGTACTTC. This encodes CSALADYEQYF.